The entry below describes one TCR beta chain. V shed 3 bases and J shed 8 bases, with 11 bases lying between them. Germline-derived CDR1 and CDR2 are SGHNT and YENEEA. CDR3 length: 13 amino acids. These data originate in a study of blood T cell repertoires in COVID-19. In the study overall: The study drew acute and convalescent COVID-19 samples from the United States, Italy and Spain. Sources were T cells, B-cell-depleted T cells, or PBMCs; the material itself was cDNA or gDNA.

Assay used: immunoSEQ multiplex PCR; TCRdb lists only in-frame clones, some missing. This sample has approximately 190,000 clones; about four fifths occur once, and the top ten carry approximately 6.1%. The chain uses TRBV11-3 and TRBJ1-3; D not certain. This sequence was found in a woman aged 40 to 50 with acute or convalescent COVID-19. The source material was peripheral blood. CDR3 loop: CASSFGSGDTIYF. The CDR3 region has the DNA TGTGCCAGCAGCTTCGGGAGTGGCGACACCATATATTTT.